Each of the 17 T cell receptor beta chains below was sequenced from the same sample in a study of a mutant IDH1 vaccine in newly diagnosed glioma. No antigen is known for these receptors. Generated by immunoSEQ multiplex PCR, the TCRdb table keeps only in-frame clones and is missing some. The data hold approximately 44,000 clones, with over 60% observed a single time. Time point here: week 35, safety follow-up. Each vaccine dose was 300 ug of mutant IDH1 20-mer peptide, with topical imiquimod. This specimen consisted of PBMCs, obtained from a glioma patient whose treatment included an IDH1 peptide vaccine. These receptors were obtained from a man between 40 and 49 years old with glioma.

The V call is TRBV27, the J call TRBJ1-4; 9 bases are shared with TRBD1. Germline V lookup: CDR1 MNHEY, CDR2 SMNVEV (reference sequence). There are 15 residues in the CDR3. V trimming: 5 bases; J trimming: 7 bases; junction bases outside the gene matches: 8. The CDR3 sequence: CASSPLTGGVEKLFF. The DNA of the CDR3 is TGTGCCAGCAGTCCTCTGACAGGGGGGGTTGAAAAACTGTTTTTT.

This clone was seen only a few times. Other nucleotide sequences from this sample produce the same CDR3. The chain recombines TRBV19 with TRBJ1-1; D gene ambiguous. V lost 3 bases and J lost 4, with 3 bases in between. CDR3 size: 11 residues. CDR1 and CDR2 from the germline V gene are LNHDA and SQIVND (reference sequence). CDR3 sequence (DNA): TGTGCCAGTAGTATGGGCACTGAAGCTTTCTTT. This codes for CASSMGTEAFF.

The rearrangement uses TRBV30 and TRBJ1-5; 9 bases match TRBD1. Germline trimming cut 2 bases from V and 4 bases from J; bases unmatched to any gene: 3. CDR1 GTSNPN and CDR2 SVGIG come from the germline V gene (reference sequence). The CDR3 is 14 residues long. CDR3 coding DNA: TGTGCCTGGAGTACAGGGACAGGGAATCAGCCCCAGCATTTT. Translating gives CAWSTGTGNQPQHF.

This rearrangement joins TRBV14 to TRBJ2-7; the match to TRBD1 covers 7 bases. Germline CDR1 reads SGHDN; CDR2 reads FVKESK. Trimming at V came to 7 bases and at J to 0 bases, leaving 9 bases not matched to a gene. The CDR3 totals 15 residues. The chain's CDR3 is CASNPDRASSYEQYV. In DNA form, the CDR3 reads TGTGCCAGCAACCCTGACAGGGCCAGCTCCTACGAGCAGTACGTC.

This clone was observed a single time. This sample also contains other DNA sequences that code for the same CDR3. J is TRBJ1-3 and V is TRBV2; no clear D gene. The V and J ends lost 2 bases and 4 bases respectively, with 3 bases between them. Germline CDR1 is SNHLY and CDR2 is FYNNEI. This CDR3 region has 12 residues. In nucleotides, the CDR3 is TGTGCCAGCAGTGAATTAGGAAACACCATATATTTT. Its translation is CASSELGNTIYF.

This chain's CDR3 is CASSFPPNTGELFF. CDR3 DNA: TGTGCCAGCAGCTTTCCTCCGAACACCGGGGAGCTGTTTTTT. This rearrangement joins TRBV5-4 to TRBJ2-2; no clear D gene. Germline V gene lookup returns CDR1 SGHNT and CDR2 YYREEE (reference sequence). V shed 2 bases and J shed 0 bases, with 5 bases lying between them. The CDR3 spans 14 residues.

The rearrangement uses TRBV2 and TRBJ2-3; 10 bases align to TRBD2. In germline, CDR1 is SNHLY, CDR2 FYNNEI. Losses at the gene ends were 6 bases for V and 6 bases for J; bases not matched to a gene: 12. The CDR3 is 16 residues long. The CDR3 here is CASSLPLAGGLDTQYF. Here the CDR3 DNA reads TGTGCCAGCAGCCTCCCCTTAGCGGGGGGACTGGATACGCAGTATTTT.

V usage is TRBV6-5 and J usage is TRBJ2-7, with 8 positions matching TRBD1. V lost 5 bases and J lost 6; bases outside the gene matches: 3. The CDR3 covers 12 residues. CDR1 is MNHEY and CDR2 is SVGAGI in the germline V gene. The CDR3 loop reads CASSRTGFEQYF. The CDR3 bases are TGTGCCAGCAGTCGGACAGGGTTCGAGCAGTACTTC.

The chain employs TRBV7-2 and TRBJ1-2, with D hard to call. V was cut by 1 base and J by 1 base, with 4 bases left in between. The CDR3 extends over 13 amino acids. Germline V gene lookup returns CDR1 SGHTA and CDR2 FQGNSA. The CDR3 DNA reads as TGTGCCAGCAGCTTAGACAATAACTATGGCTACACCTTC. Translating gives CASSLDNNYGYTF.

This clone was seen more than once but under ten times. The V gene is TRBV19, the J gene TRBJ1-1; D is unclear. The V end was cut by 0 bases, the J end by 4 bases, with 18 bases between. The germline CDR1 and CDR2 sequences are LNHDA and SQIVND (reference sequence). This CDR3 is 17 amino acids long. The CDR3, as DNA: TGTGCCAGTAGTATAGATCCTTGGGAGAAACGGGCCACTGAAGCTTTCTTT. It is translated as CASSIDPWEKRATEAFF. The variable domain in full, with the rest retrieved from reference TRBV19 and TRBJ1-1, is DGGITQSPKYLFRKEGQNVTLSCEQNLNHDAMYWYRQDPGQGLRLIYYSQIVNDFQKGDIAEGYSVSREKKESFPLTVTSAQKNPTAFYLCASSIDPWEKRATEAFFGQGTRLTVV.

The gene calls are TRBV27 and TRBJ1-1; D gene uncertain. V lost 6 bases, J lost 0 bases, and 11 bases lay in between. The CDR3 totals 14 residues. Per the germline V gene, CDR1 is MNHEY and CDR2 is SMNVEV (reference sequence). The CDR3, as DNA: TGTGCCAGCAGCCACAAGAGGATGAACACTGAAGCTTTCTTT. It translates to CASSHKRMNTEAFF.

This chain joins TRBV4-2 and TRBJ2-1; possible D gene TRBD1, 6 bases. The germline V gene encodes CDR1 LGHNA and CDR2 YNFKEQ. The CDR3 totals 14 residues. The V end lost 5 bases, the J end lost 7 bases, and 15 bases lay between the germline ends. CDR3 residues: CASSKTRGWNEQFF. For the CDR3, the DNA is TGTGCCAGCAGCAAGACCAGGGGCTGGAATGAGCAGTTCTTC.

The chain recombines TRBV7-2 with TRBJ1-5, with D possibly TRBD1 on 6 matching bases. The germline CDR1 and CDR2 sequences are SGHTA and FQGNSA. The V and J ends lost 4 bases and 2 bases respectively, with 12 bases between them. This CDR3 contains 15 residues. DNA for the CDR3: TGTGCCAGCAGCTGGAGGACAGAGGGCAATCAGCCCCAGCATTTT. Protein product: CASSWRTEGNQPQHF.

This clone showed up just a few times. CDR3 residues: CSAGYGYTF. CDR3 sequence (DNA): TGCAGCGCGGGGTATGGCTACACCTTC. The chain couples TRBV29-1 to TRBJ1-2; the D is unclear. V gave up 7 bases and J gave up 5 bases, with 5 bases separating them. The CDR3 totals 9 residues. The germline CDR1 and CDR2 sequences are SQVTM and ANQGSEA.

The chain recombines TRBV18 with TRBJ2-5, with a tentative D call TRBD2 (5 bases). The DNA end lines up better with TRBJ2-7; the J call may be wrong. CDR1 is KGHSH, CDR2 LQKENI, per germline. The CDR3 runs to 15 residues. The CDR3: CASSSSAAPGHEQYF. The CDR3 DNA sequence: TGTGCCAGCTCAAGCTCAGCGGCCCCGGGCCACGAGCAGTACTTC.

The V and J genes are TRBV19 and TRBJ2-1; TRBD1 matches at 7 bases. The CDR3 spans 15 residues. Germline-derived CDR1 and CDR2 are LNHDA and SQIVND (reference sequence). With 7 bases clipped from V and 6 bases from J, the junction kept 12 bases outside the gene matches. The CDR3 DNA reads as TGTGCCAGTACCGAGGGTAGGGGGCCCCCCAATGAGCAGTTCTTC. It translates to CASTEGRGPPNEQFF.

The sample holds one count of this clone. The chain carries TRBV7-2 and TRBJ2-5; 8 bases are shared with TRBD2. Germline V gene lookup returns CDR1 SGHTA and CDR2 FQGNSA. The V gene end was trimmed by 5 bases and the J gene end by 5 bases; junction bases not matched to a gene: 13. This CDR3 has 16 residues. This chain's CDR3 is CASSGSGNGIGETQYF. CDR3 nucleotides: TGTGCCAGCAGCGGTAGCGGGAACGGGATCGGGGAGACCCAGTACTTC.